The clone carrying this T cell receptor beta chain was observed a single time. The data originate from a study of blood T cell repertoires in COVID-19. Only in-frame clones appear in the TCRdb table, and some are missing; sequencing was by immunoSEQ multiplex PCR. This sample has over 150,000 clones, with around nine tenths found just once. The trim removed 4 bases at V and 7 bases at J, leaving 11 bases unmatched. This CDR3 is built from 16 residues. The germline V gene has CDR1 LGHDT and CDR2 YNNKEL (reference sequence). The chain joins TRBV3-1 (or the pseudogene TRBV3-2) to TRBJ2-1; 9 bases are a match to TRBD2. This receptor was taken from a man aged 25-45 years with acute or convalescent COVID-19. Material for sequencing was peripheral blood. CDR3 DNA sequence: TGTGCCAGCAGCCCATCTAGCGGGGATCCAAAGAATGAGCAGTTCTTC. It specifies CASSPSSGDPKNEQFF.